This T cell receptor (beta chain) was retrieved from a study of blood T cells in healthy people across ages. Sample-barcoded 5' priming and a J-beta primer mix drove a second PCR of about 7 to 12 cycles. MiXCR, run by TCRdb on the 5' RACE reads, gives a single entry per CDR3 protein. The sample lists some 900,000 distinct CDR3 sequences; under 50% were seen once. The sequenced material came from blood. The clonotype was recovered from a man aged 25 to 40 in good health.

The CDR3, as DNA: TGCGCCAGCAGCAGGCCGGGACCCCTGAACTACGAGCAGTACTTC. Translated, it gives CASSRPGPLNYEQYF. This chain uses TRBV5-1 with TRBJ2-7; D tentatively reads TRBD1 or TRBD2 (5 bases each). The length of the CDR3 is 15 residues. Germline CDR1 and CDR2: SGHRS and YFSETQ. The V end was cut by 4 bases, the J end by 3 bases, with 17 bases between.